The 4 T cell receptor beta chains below come from one sample, sequenced in a study of cytomegalovirus exposure and HLA in healthy donors. Use of 60 Vbeta and 13 Jbeta primers characterized the PCR. TCRdb's copy holds only in-frame clones and misses some; the assay was immunoSEQ multiplex PCR. The sample has some 180,000 clones; roughly 87% are singletons. Sequenced input: PBMCs. Receptors were obtained from a man in his forties in good health and CMV-seronegative.

This clone was seen just once. For the CDR3, the DNA is TGTGCCAGCAGCTCGGGACAGACTAACTATGGCTACACCTTC. This encodes CASSSGQTNYGYTF. The chain carries TRBV5-6 and TRBJ1-2; the match to TRBD1 covers 7 bases. Looked up from germline, CDR1 is SGHDT and CDR2 is YYEEEE. V was clipped by 3 bases and J by 0 bases; unmatched bases: 2. The CDR3 is 14 amino acids.

The chain links TRBV7-3 to TRBJ1-4, with D perhaps TRBD1 (6 bases). The V and J ends lost 4 bases and 0 bases respectively, with 9 bases between them. There are 15 residues in the CDR3. Germline CDR1 SGHTA, CDR2 FQGTGA. The CDR3 protein is CASSSRTATNEKLFF. In nucleotides, the CDR3 is TGTGCCAGCAGCTCTAGGACAGCAACTAATGAAAAACTGTTTTTT.

The chain has TRBV11-3 and TRBJ2-7, with 11 bases that match TRBD2. The trim removed 7 bases at V and 4 bases at J, leaving 12 bases unmatched. The CDR3 is made up of 16 amino acids. Germline CDR1 SGHNT, CDR2 YENEEA. This CDR3 reads CASTSYSSGGSYEQYF. As DNA, the CDR3 is TGTGCCAGCACCTCGTATTCTAGCGGGGGGTCATACGAGCAGTACTTC.

The V and J genes are TRBV6-6 and TRBJ2-7; TRBD1 aligns across 8 bases. The CDR3 runs 13 residues. The V and J ends lost 7 bases and 3 bases, in that order; junction bases with no gene match: 5. Germline V gives CDR1 MNHNY, CDR2 SVGAGI (reference sequence). The chain's CDR3 is CASKPGQDYEQYF. The CDR3 DNA sequence: TGTGCCAGCAAACCGGGACAGGACTACGAGCAGTACTTC.